Listed below are T cell receptor beta chains from one sample, sequenced in a study of T-cell reconstitution after alpha-beta-depleted transplantation in children. A single record per CDR3 protein comes from TCRdb applying MiXCR to the PCR reads. Of about 900,000 distinct CDR3 sequences in the sample, around 30% were seen once. Specimen: PBMCs, mostly from graft donor cells, collected 360 days after TCRalphabeta/CD19-depleted stem cell transplant. Receptor source: a boy under two years old who had a stem cell transplant for SCID, so the T cells may come from the graft donor. Each CDR3 is given without its conserved first and last residue. Fields, in order: J gene, clone size, V gene, CDR3 protein. Clone size, where shown, is once, few, many, or a class for clones that have expanded.

J: TRBJ1-5; size: NA; V: TRBV5-1; CDR3: ASSKGPTNQPQH
J: TRBJ2-2; size: NA; V: TRBV7-7; CDR3: ASSNVANTGELF
J: TRBJ2-7; size: once; V: TRBV4-1; CDR3: ASSQGTSELYEQY
J: TRBJ1-1; size: few; V: TRBV6-5; CDR3: ASSSGQPPTTEAF
J: TRBJ1-1; size: NA; V: TRBV7-2; CDR3: ASSRVTNTEAF
J: TRBJ1-2; size: NA; V: TRBV2; CDR3: ASRSGTGAWDYGYT
J: TRBJ2-1; size: NA; V: TRBV5-1; CDR3: ASSLGTRTYNEQF
J: TRBJ2-1; size: NA; V: TRBV5-6; CDR3: ASSLGAERF
J: TRBJ2-3; size: NA; V: TRBV7-2; CDR3: ASKTSGPTDTQY
J: TRBJ2-1; size: few; V: TRBV14; CDR3: ASSQLRSDEQF
J: TRBJ1-6; size: NA; V: TRBV3-1; CDR3: ASSPAGYTYNSPLH
J: TRBJ2-7; size: few; V: TRBV6-1; CDR3: ASSPLASSHEQY
J: TRBJ2-3; size: NA; V: TRBV7-2; CDR3: ASSPLGPSGADTQY